One and the same sample provided the 11 T cell receptor beta chains below, sequenced in a study of blood T cell repertoires in COVID-19. Some clones are missing from TCRdb's copy, which holds only in-frame ones; the method was immunoSEQ multiplex PCR. This table holds 200,000 to 250,000 clones, about four fifths found once. The sequenced material came from PBMCs or T cells enriched from blood (not recorded which). The receptors were gathered from a woman in her 40s who had been exposed to COVID-19.

V usage is TRBV4-3 and J usage is TRBJ2-6; 9 bases align to TRBD1. Per germline, CDR1 LGHNA and CDR2 YSLEER. This CDR3 contains 18 residues. V lost 1 base and J lost 0; bases outside the gene matches: 4. The CDR3 DNA follows: TGCGCCAGCAGCCAAGCCGGGACAGGGCGCTCTGGGGCCAACGTCCTGACTTTC. Its translation: CASSQAGTGRSGANVLTF.

The chain links TRBV7-2 to TRBJ2-2, with unresolved D. This CDR3 region has 14 residues. Germline-derived CDR1 and CDR2 are SGHTA and FQGNSA. V was pared by 0 bases and J by 5 bases, with 7 bases between. CDR3 protein: CASSLALATGELFF. In DNA form, the CDR3 reads TGTGCCAGCAGCTTAGCGCTGGCAACCGGGGAGCTGTTTTTT.

A word on this clone: An end of the junction differs from the germline gene, which may be a read error. The chain has TRBV7-7 and TRBJ2-5, with D perhaps matching TRBD2 (5 bases). CDR1 is SSHAT, CDR2 FNYEAQ, per germline (reference sequence). CDR3 length: 13 residues. The CDR3 DNA follows: TGTGCTAGCAGCGGCCCAGGCCAAGAGACCCAGTACTTC. The encoded protein is CASSGPGQETQYF.

The gene calls are TRBV3-1 (or the pseudogene TRBV3-2) and TRBJ1-5; D gene unclear. This CDR3 has 17 amino acids. The V gene's germline CDR1 is LGHDT and CDR2 YNNKEL (reference sequence). V was shortened by 1 base and J by 4 bases, with 17 bases between the two germline ends. CDR3 DNA sequence: TGTGCCAGCAGCCAAGCCCCAGGCACCGCTTGGAATCAGCCCCAGCATTTT. Protein sequence: CASSQAPGTAWNQPQHF.

The J gene is TRBJ1-5, the V gene TRBV6-5; 9 positions agree with TRBD1. The germline V gene has CDR1 MNHEY and CDR2 SVGAGI. The CDR3 extends over 15 amino acids. Losses at the gene ends were 6 bases for V and 4 bases for J; bases not matched to a gene: 7. In DNA, the CDR3 is TGTGCCAGCAGACCGGGACAGGGAGTGAATCAGCCCCAGCATTTT. Translated, it gives CASRPGQGVNQPQHF.

The V gene is TRBV5-1, the J gene TRBJ1-1; no clear D. The V end was cut by 5 bases, the J end by 3 bases, with 17 bases between. Germline V CDR1 and CDR2: SGHRS, YFSETQ. This CDR3 has 15 residues. The CDR3 loop reads CASRNGGQPHTEAFF. The CDR3 coding sequence is TGCGCCAGCAGAAATGGAGGGCAACCCCACACTGAAGCTTTCTTT.

The V gene is TRBV2, the J gene TRBJ1-6; D remains unclear. V was pared by 10 bases and J by 5 bases, with 9 bases between. The CDR3 has 12 residues. Germline V gives CDR1 SNHLY, CDR2 FYNNEI. The CDR3 here is CATHGDNSPLHF. The CDR3 region has the DNA TGTGCCACCCACGGGGATAATTCACCCCTCCACTTT.

The chain has TRBV5-4 and TRBJ2-5; TRBD2 agrees at 9 bases. The germline CDR1 and CDR2 sequences are SGHNT and YYREEE (reference sequence). CDR3 size: 16 residues. V shed 0 bases, J shed 5 bases, and the junction held 8 bases outside the gene matches. In nucleotides, the CDR3 is TGTGCCAGCAGCTTGGCCCCCCGCGGGGGGGCTGAGACCCAGTACTTC. Residues: CASSLAPRGGAETQYF.

V is TRBV7-2 and J is TRBJ2-3, with D hard to call. The CDR3 length is 14 residues. V lost 5 bases and J 2 bases, leaving 11 bases between the germline ends. Looked up from germline, CDR1 is SGHTA and CDR2 is FQGNSA. The CDR3 coding sequence is TGTGCCAGCAGCCCAAACTATCACACAGATACGCAGTATTTT. This codes for CASSPNYHTDTQYF.

The gene calls are TRBV7-9 and TRBJ2-7; no firm D call. CDR3 length: 13 amino acids. The V gene's germline CDR1 is SEHNR and CDR2 FQNEAQ (reference sequence). Trimming took 0 bases from V and 0 from J, leaving 3 bases between them. CDR3 in amino acids: CASSLAYSYEQYF. CDR3 coding DNA: TGTGCCAGCAGCTTAGCCTACTCCTACGAGCAGTACTTC. Looking up the rest from reference TRBV7-9 and TRBJ2-7 gives the full variable domain: DTGVSQNPRHKITKRGQNVTFRCDPISEHNRLYWYRQTLGQGPEFLTYFQNEAQLEKSRLLSDRFSAERPKGSFSTLEIQRTEQGDSAMYLCASSLAYSYEQYFGPGTRLTVT.

The chain links TRBV11-3 to TRBJ2-7, with a weak D call TRBD2 (5 bases). V lost 5 bases and J lost 5, with 16 bases in between. This CDR3 is built from 14 residues. CDR1 is SGHNT and CDR2 is YENEEA in the germline V gene. CDR3 DNA sequence: TGTGCCAGCAGCCTCTCGGGGAAAGTTGACGAGCAGTACTTC. Encoded protein: CASSLSGKVDEQYF.